This T cell receptor beta chain appears in the sequencing data of a study of T cell responses to AZD1222 COVID-19 vaccine. Across the study: Pooling was applied to second doses at about 4 or about 12 weeks. Study outcomes and limitations: Most donors were white British, females outnumbered males, and clonal diversity was possibly underestimated.

Sequencing used immunoSEQ multiplex PCR; TCRdb keeps in-frame clones, though not all of them. The data contain some 120,000 clones, 87% of them singletons. The CDR3 covers 14 residues. Germline V lookup: CDR1 LGHNA, CDR2 YSLEER. V shed 0 bases and J 13 bases; nucleotides not matched to a gene: 7. Comment on this clone: What it binds is not known.

The material was peripheral blood, obtained on day 0 of AZD1222 vaccination. This TCR was recovered from an adult in good health. The chain employs TRBV4-3 and TRBJ1-2; TRBD1 matches 11 bases. The DNA of the CDR3 is TGCGCCAGCAGCCAAGATAGGACAGGGGGCGTACTCACCTTC. It encodes CASSQDRTGGVLTF.